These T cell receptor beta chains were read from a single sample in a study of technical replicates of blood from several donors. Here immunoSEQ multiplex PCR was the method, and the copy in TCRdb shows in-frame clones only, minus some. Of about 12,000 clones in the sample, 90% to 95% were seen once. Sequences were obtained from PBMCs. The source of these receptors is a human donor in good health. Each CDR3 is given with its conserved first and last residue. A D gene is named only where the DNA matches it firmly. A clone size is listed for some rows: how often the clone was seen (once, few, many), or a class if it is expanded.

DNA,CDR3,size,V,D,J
TGCGCCAGCAGGTGGACCGGGACTAGTCCCACAGATACGCAGTATTTT,CASRWTGTSPTDTQYF,-,TRBV5-1,TRBD2,TRBJ2-3
TGCAGCGTTTCAGCGGGAGTAAGGTACGAGCAGTACTTC,CSVSAGVRYEQYF,-,TRBV29-1,TRBD2,TRBJ2-7
TGTGCCAGCTCACCAGGGGGGAAGGCTGGGAATGAGCAGTTCTTC,CASSPGGKAGNEQFF,-,TRBV18,-,TRBJ2-1
TGTGCCAGCAGTTCAGGGTTTGGAAACACCATATATTTT,CASSSGFGNTIYF,-,TRBV6-5,-,TRBJ1-3
TGTGCCAGCAGTGGGGCATCCGGGGCCAACGTCCTGACTTTC,CASSGASGANVLTF,-,TRBV6-5,-,TRBJ2-6
TGTGCCAGCAGCATGACAGGGGCCCCCGGCTACACCTTC,CASSMTGAPGYTF,-,TRBV6-6,TRBD1,TRBJ1-2
TGCAGCGGGCGGACTCTCCCCTACACTGAAGCTTTCTTT,CSGRTLPYTEAFF,-,TRBV29-1,-,TRBJ1-1
TGCGCCAGCAGCCAAGGAGGATGGACTTACCAAGAGACCCAGTACTTC,CASSQGGWTYQETQYF,once,TRBV4-1,-,TRBJ2-5
TGTGCCAGCAGCCCACTCCTTGCTGGGGCCAACGTCCTGACTTTC,CASSPLLAGANVLTF,-,TRBV14,-,TRBJ2-6
TGTGCCGCCGAGGGAGGGAACACCGGGGAGCTGTTTTTT,CAAEGGNTGELFF,-,TRBV25-1,-,TRBJ2-2
TGTGCCTGGACTAGCGACCACAATGAGCAGTTCTTC,CAWTSDHNEQFF,-,TRBV30,-,TRBJ2-1
TGTGCCAGCAGTCTTTACTCTGGGGCCAACGTCCTGACTTTC,CASSLYSGANVLTF,-,TRBV6-5,-,TRBJ2-6
TGCGCCAGCAGCGGAGGACAGGGAATCGAGCAGTACTTC,CASSGGQGIEQYF,-,TRBV5-1,TRBD1,TRBJ2-7
TGTGCCAGCAGCTTGATTGGGGGGGTCCGCTCCTACGAGCAGTACTTC,CASSLIGGVRSYEQYF,-,TRBV5-4,TRBD2,TRBJ2-7
TGCGCCAGCAGCCAAGATATGGCAGGGGTGGGAGAGACCCAGTACTTC,CASSQDMAGVGETQYF,-,TRBV4-1,-,TRBJ2-5
TGTGCCAGCAGCTGGACAGGGGGCACTGAAGCTTTCTTT,CASSWTGGTEAFF,-,TRBV5-6,TRBD1,TRBJ1-1
TGTGCCAGCAGCCCTTGGACAGGGGGCCATAGCTCTGGAAACACCATATATTTT,CASSPWTGGHSSGNTIYF,-,TRBV11-2,TRBD1,TRBJ1-3
TGTGCCAGCAGCTCTAGGGGGCAGGGGAACACTGAAGCTTTCTTT,CASSSRGQGNTEAFF,once,TRBV7-9,TRBD1,TRBJ1-1